These 23 T cell receptor beta chains share one sample of origin, sequenced in a study of cytomegalovirus exposure and HLA in healthy donors. The PCR made use of 60 Vbeta and 13 Jbeta primers. Using immunoSEQ multiplex PCR, the repertoire was profiled, and TCRdb retains in-frame clones only, with some absent. This table has under 150,000 clones, around 82% appearing once. Sequenced sample: PBMCs. The origin of the receptors is a boy between 10 and 17 years old in good health and CMV-seronegative.

The V call is TRBV18, the J call TRBJ1-5, with TRBD1 matching over 9 bases. Germline V gene sequence: CDR1 KGHSH, CDR2 LQKENI. The CDR3 extends over 14 amino acids. V shed 1 base and J 5 bases; nucleotides not matched to a gene: 0. This CDR3 is CASSPRTGDQPQHF. In nucleotides, the CDR3 is TGTGCCAGCTCACCACGGACAGGGGATCAGCCCCAGCATTTT.

This clone has just one count. The chain carries TRBV7-9 and TRBJ2-1, with unresolved D. Germline values: CDR1 SEHNR, CDR2 FQNEAQ (reference sequence). The V and J ends lost 6 bases and 8 bases respectively, with 8 bases between them. This CDR3 is built from 11 residues. Here the CDR3 DNA reads TGTGCCAGCAGGCGTGTGGATGAGCAGTTCTTC. It translates to CASRRVDEQFF. The variable domain in full, completed from reference TRBV7-9 and TRBJ2-1, reads DTGVSQNPRHKITKRGQNVTFRCDPISEHNRLYWYRQTLGQGPEFLTYFQNEAQLEKSRLLSDRFSAERPKGSFSTLEIQRTEQGDSAMYLCASRRVDEQFFGPGTRLTVL.

As regards this clone: The junction departs from the called germline gene at one end, perhaps through a read error. The chain links TRBV7-9 to TRBJ2-7; D gene uncertain. This CDR3 is 12 amino acids long. Germline-derived CDR1 and CDR2 are SEHNR and FQNEAQ (reference sequence). DNA for the CDR3: TGTTCCAGCAGCCCCGGGTCCTACGAGCAGTACTTC. As protein: CSSSPGSYEQYF.

This clone was counted between two and nine times. This sequence joins TRBV4-1 and TRBJ1-1; 12 bases agree with TRBD1. The CDR3 spans 19 residues. Germline-derived CDR1 and CDR2 are MGHRA and YSYEKL. After removal of 4 bases from V and 1 base from J, the junction contained 13 bases not matched to a gene. The CDR3 DNA follows: TGCGCCAGCAGCCTAAAAAGAACCGGGACAGGGGGCGGGAACACTGAAGCTTTCTTT. It translates to CASSLKRTGTGGGNTEAFF.

In this sample, this clone turned up a few times. CDR3 coding DNA: TGTGCCAGCAACAGAATGAACACTGAAGCTTTCTTT. This sequence encodes CASNRMNTEAFF. The V and J genes are TRBV2 and TRBJ1-1; the D is unclear. This CDR3 region has 12 residues. The germline V gene encodes CDR1 SNHLY and CDR2 FYNNEI. Trimming took 7 bases from V and 0 from J, leaving 6 bases between them.

The gene calls are TRBV11-1 and TRBJ1-1; D is undetermined. V dropped 2 bases and J dropped 5 bases, with 15 bases sitting between them. The CDR3 consists of 15 residues. The germline V gene has CDR1 SGHAT and CDR2 FQDESV (reference sequence). CDR3 sequence: CASSLSRSAVTEAFF. CDR3 nucleotide sequence: TGTGCCAGCAGCTTAAGTCGGTCCGCGGTTACTGAAGCTTTCTTT.

The chain joins TRBV4-1 to TRBJ2-5, with TRBD1 identical over 8 bases. Per germline, CDR1 MGHRA and CDR2 YSYEKL. The CDR3 is 15 amino acids. Trimming removed 10 bases from V and 5 bases from J; junction bases left unmatched: 15. In DNA form, the CDR3 reads TGCGCCATGCCCCCCCGGACAGGGAGGCGGGAGACCCAGTACTTC. It codes for CAMPPRTGRRETQYF.

The gene calls are TRBV7-6 and TRBJ1-1, with D perhaps matching TRBD1 (5 bases). Trimming took 1 base from V and 0 from J, leaving 12 bases between them. The CDR3 covers 16 residues. The germline V gene has CDR1 SGHVS and CDR2 FNYEAQ. CDR3 nucleotides: TGTGCCAGCAGCTTAGAGGGGCGGGGACTGAACACTGAAGCTTTCTTT. Translation: CASSLEGRGLNTEAFF.

The chain couples TRBV7-9 to TRBJ1-5; D uncertain. This CDR3 is 12 amino acids long. Trimming removed 0 bases at V and 5 bases at J, with 2 bases between. Germline lookup yields CDR1 SEHNR and CDR2 FQNEAQ (reference sequence). The DNA for the CDR3 is TGTGCCAGCAGCTTAGCCGATCAGCCCCAGCATTTT. Translating it yields CASSLADQPQHF.

This clone was seen a few times. CDR3: CASSVGVNSAATGGYTF. CDR3 DNA: TGTGCCAGCAGCGTAGGTGTAAACAGTGCCGCGACAGGAGGCTACACCTTC. The chain has TRBV9 and TRBJ1-2, with a possible D match to TRBD1 (6 bases). Germline V gives CDR1 SGDLS, CDR2 YYNGEE. The CDR3 covers 17 residues. The V and J ends lost 0 bases and 8 bases respectively, with 23 bases between them.

The J gene is TRBJ2-2, the V gene TRBV9; 7 nucleotides match TRBD1. This CDR3 contains 15 residues. Unmatched junction bases numbered 6, after V lost 5 bases and J lost 2 bases. CDR1 and CDR2 (germline): SGDLS, YYNGEE. CDR3 loop: CASRRGQSNTGELFF. In DNA, the CDR3 is TGTGCCAGCAGGAGGGGACAGTCCAACACCGGGGAGCTGTTTTTT.

This chain uses TRBV7-2 with TRBJ1-6, with D possibly TRBD1 on 6 matching bases. Germline V lookup: CDR1 SGHTA, CDR2 FQGNSA. V lost 5 bases and J 7 bases, leaving 12 bases between the germline ends. CDR3 length: 14 amino acids. CDR3 in amino acids: CASSPGGGNSPLHF. The CDR3 region has the DNA TGTGCCAGCAGCCCTGGGGGGGGCAATTCACCCCTCCACTTT.

The rearrangement links TRBV25-1 to TRBJ2-7, with 7 nucleotides matching TRBD1. The CDR3 is 14 residues long. Per the germline V gene, CDR1 is MGHDK and CDR2 is SYGVNS. The V segment lost 8 bases and the J segment 3 bases; nucleotides outside the gene matches: 10. The CDR3 sequence: CASAAGTEHYEQYF. CDR3 sequence (DNA): TGTGCCAGCGCCGCCGGGACAGAGCACTACGAGCAGTACTTC.

The V gene is TRBV2, the J gene TRBJ2-7; the match to TRBD2 covers 10 bases. The ends lost 5 bases at V and 6 bases at J; junction bases unmatched: 7. CDR1 SNHLY and CDR2 FYNNEI come from the germline V gene. The CDR3 is 14 amino acids. CDR3 protein: CASSPLAGVGEQYF. CDR3 coding DNA: TGTGCCAGCAGTCCGCTAGCGGGAGTTGGCGAGCAGTACTTC.

For this clone: The junction differs from germline at one of its ends, possibly a read error. The same CDR3 arises from other DNA sequences in this sample as well. This chain connects TRBV19 to TRBJ2-7, with TRBD2 matching 7 bases. Germline loops: CDR1 LNHDA, CDR2 SQIVND (reference sequence). The CDR3 covers 15 residues. CDR3 sequence (DNA): TGTGCCAGTAGTCACCTAGCGGAGAGCCCCTACGAACAGTACTTC. This sequence encodes CASSHLAESPYEQYF.

CDR3 protein: CASSSTEYEQYF. DNA of the CDR3: TGTGCCAGCAGCTCGACAGAGTACGAGCAGTACTTC. V and J are TRBV7-2 and TRBJ2-5; a weak D match, TRBD1 (5 bases). The DNA end is a closer match to TRBJ2-7, so the J assignment may be wrong. Germline-derived CDR1 and CDR2 are SGHTA and FQGNSA. The CDR3 is made up of 12 amino acids.

This clone was seen only a few times. This chain uses TRBV7-9 with TRBJ1-1, with a tentative D call TRBD1 (6 bases). V lost 5 bases to trimming and J lost 4 bases, with 17 bases between them. The CDR3 extends over 15 amino acids. Per the germline V gene, CDR1 is SEHNR and CDR2 is FQNEAQ (reference sequence). The CDR3: CASSPAGGFGTEAFF. The CDR3 bases are TGTGCCAGCAGCCCCGCGGGGGGCTTTGGCACTGAAGCTTTCTTT.

V and J are TRBV5-1 and TRBJ2-3; possibly TRBD1 for D (5 bases). Deletions cut 0 bases from V and 1 base from J, with 12 bases between. The V gene's germline CDR1 is SGHRS and CDR2 YFSETQ. The CDR3 has 16 residues. This CDR3 is CASSLGDRGRTDTQYF. Written as DNA, the CDR3 is TGCGCCAGCAGCTTGGGAGACAGAGGCCGCACAGATACGCAGTATTTT.

CDR3 sequence reads: CAWSGGRFDEQYF. The CDR3 bases are TGTGCCTGGAGTGGCGGGAGGTTCGACGAGCAGTACTTC. The rearrangement joins TRBV30 to TRBJ2-7; 8 bases are shared with TRBD2. The CDR3 loop spans 13 amino acids. Germline values: CDR1 GTSNPN, CDR2 SVGIG (reference sequence). V gave up 1 base and J gave up 5 bases; unmatched junction bases: 4. Full variable domain (missing parts from reference TRBV30 and TRBJ2-7): SQTIHQWPATLVQPVGSPLSLECTVEGTSNPNLYWYRQAAGRGLQLLFYSVGIGQISSEVPQNLSASRPQDRQFILSSKKLLLSDSGFYLCAWSGGRFDEQYFGPGTRLTVT.

The rearrangement links TRBV4-1 to TRBJ1-3, with TRBD1 identical over 8 bases. This CDR3 is 16 amino acids long. The ends lost 0 bases at V and 0 bases at J; junction bases unmatched: 1. CDR1 is MGHRA, CDR2 YSYEKL, per germline. CDR3 DNA: TGCGCCAGCAGCCAAGATACAGGGGGCTCTGGAAACACCATATATTTT. It codes for CASSQDTGGSGNTIYF.

V gene TRBV4-1 combines with J gene TRBJ2-7; D might be TRBD2 (5 bases). CDR1 is MGHRA and CDR2 is YSYEKL in the germline V gene. This CDR3 contains 14 residues. V lost 0 bases and J lost 0, with 6 bases in between. CDR3 amino acids: CASSQERDSYEQYF. As DNA, the CDR3 is TGCGCCAGCAGCCAAGAGAGGGACTCCTACGAGCAGTACTTC.

This chain joins TRBV6-5 and TRBJ2-1; a possible D gene is TRBD2 (6 bases). Trimming removed 6 bases from V and 1 base from J, with 10 bases in between. Looked up from germline, CDR1 is MNHEY and CDR2 is SVGAGI. The CDR3 extends over 14 amino acids. CDR3 sequence: CASRGGVSYNEQFF. Here the CDR3 DNA reads TGTGCCAGCAGAGGCGGGGTTTCCTACAATGAGCAGTTCTTC.

This clone has just one count. The rearrangement uses TRBV27 and TRBJ1-1; 8 bases line up with TRBD1. Germline assignment: CDR1 MNHEY and CDR2 SMNVEV (reference sequence). The CDR3 is made up of 13 amino acids. After removal of 5 bases from V and 9 bases from J, the junction contained 8 bases not matched to a gene. The CDR3: CASSTRDRIQAFF. The CDR3 nucleotides are TGTGCCAGCAGTACTCGGGACAGGATCCAAGCTTTCTTT.